Below, 11 T cell receptor beta chains from the same sample are listed, as sequenced in a study of blood T cell repertoires in COVID-19. Sequenced by immunoSEQ multiplex PCR; TCRdb stores in-frame clones only, minus some. The repertoire holds approximately 440,000 clones, with about 90% as singletons. Input material: PBMCs or T cells enriched from blood (not recorded which). The receptors shown here come from a woman aged 18-35 years who had recovered from COVID-19.

The chain joins TRBV18 to TRBJ2-7, with D possibly being TRBD1 (7 bases). CDR1 KGHSH and CDR2 LQKENI come from the germline V gene. V lost 0 bases and J 3 bases, leaving 15 bases between the germline ends. The CDR3 contains 16 residues. The CDR3 sequence is CASSPPEGQGVYEQYF. The CDR3 nucleotides read TGTGCCAGCTCACCACCGGAGGGCCAGGGGGTCTACGAGCAGTACTTC.

The chain couples TRBV5-6 to TRBJ1-2; 8 nucleotides agree with TRBD1. Germline loops: CDR1 SGHDT, CDR2 YYEEEE. The CDR3 spans 13 residues. V dropped 4 bases and J dropped 8; count of bases not matched to a gene: 7. CDR3 protein: CASSTDRGRGYTF. The CDR3 region has the DNA TGTGCCAGCAGCACCGACAGGGGCAGGGGCTACACCTTC. The full variable domain, with the rest looked up from reference TRBV5-6 and TRBJ1-2, is DAGVTQSPTHLIKTRGQQVTLRCSPKSGHDTVSWYQQALGQGPQFIFQYYEEEERQRGNFPDRFSGHQFPNYSSELNVNALLLGDSALYLCASSTDRGRGYTFGSGTRLTVV.

The chain employs TRBV27 and TRBJ1-1; 8 positions match TRBD1. With V trimmed by 4 bases and J by 1 base, 2 bases remained unmatched. The CDR3 is 14 residues long. Germline CDR1 and CDR2: MNHEY and SMNVEV (reference sequence). The CDR3 reads CASSWDRQNTEAFF. The CDR3 DNA reads TGTGCCAGCAGTTGGGACAGGCAGAACACTGAAGCTTTCTTT.

The chain recombines TRBV5-1 with TRBJ1-3; 7 positions agree with TRBD1. Germline trimming cut 0 bases from V and 0 bases from J; bases unmatched to any gene: 3. Germline-derived CDR1 and CDR2 are SGHRS and YFSETQ. This CDR3 is 16 amino acids long. The CDR3 sequence: CASSLEGASSGNTIYF. CDR3 bases: TGCGCCAGCAGCTTGGAGGGGGCGAGCTCTGGAAACACCATATATTTT. Filled out from reference TRBV5-1 and TRBJ1-3, the complete variable domain reads KAGVTQTPRYLIKTRGQQVTLSCSPISGHRSVSWYQQTPGQGLQFLFEYFSETQRNKGNFPGRFSGRQFSNSRSEMNVSTLELGDSALYLCASSLEGASSGNTIYFGEGSWLTVV.

The chain carries TRBV7-3 and TRBJ2-1, with 11 bases that match TRBD2. CDR3 size: 15 residues. The germline V gene encodes CDR1 SGHTA and CDR2 FQGTGA. V lost 5 bases and J lost 4; bases outside the gene matches: 4. The CDR3 here is CASSLTSGVYNEQFF. In DNA form, the CDR3 reads TGTGCCAGCAGCCTGACTAGCGGGGTTTACAATGAGCAGTTCTTC.

This clone was found a few times. V is TRBV7-8 and J is TRBJ1-5, with 10 bases identical to TRBD1. This CDR3 has 17 residues. CDR1 and CDR2 from the germline V gene are SGHVS and FQNEAQ. V gave up 0 bases and J gave up 7 bases; unmatched junction bases: 9. The CDR3 coding sequence is TGTGCCAGCAGCTTAGCGTTTGGGGGGACAGGGGAACAGCCCCAGCATTTT. Translating it yields CASSLAFGGTGEQPQHF.

The rearrangement links TRBV3-1 (or the pseudogene TRBV3-2) to TRBJ1-2, with a weak D call TRBD1 (5 bases). V lost 1 base and J lost 5, with 14 bases in between. The CDR3 covers 15 residues. Per germline, CDR1 LGHDT and CDR2 YNNKEL (reference sequence). CDR3 nucleotide sequence: TGTGCCAGCAGCCAAGGTAGTGAGGGGACTTATGGCTACACCTTC. It specifies CASSQGSEGTYGYTF.

The chain has TRBV12-3 or TRBV12-4 and TRBJ1-4; TRBD2 is a possible D gene (5 bases). The closer fit of TRBJ2-2 to the DNA end suggests the J call may be wrong. The CDR3 runs to 13 residues. The CDR3 here is CASSLTEEVELFF. The CDR3 DNA is TGTGCCAGCAGTTTGACGGAGGAAGTGGAGCTGTTTTTT.

CDR3 sequence reads: CASSLRDRSLYEQYF. DNA of the CDR3: TGCGCCAGCAGCCTCCGGGACAGGAGTCTCTACGAGCAGTACTTC. This rearrangement joins TRBV5-1 to TRBJ2-7; 8 nucleotides agree with TRBD1. From germline, CDR1 is SGHRS and CDR2 YFSETQ. The CDR3 covers 15 residues. The ends lost 4 bases at V and 3 bases at J; junction bases unmatched: 9.

This chain connects TRBV7-8 to TRBJ1-3, with D maybe TRBD1 (5 bases). CDR1 and CDR2 (germline): SGHVS, FQNEAQ. The CDR3 loop spans 13 amino acids. V lost 3 bases and J lost 10, with 13 bases in between. The CDR3 nucleotides are TGTGCCAGCAGCTTGCAGGGCCGGAGAACCATATATTTT. This encodes CASSLQGRRTIYF.

The V and J genes are TRBV4-1 and TRBJ2-7; a weak D match, TRBD2 (7 bases). Trimming shortened V by 1 base and J by 9 bases, and 28 bases separated the two germline ends. Germline V gene lookup returns CDR1 MGHRA and CDR2 YSYEKL. CDR3 length: 18 amino acids. The CDR3 region is CASSQVYQGRVGPLWQYF. CDR3 nucleotide sequence: TGCGCCAGCAGCCAAGTTTACCAGGGGAGGGTGGGCCCCCTATGGCAGTACTTC.